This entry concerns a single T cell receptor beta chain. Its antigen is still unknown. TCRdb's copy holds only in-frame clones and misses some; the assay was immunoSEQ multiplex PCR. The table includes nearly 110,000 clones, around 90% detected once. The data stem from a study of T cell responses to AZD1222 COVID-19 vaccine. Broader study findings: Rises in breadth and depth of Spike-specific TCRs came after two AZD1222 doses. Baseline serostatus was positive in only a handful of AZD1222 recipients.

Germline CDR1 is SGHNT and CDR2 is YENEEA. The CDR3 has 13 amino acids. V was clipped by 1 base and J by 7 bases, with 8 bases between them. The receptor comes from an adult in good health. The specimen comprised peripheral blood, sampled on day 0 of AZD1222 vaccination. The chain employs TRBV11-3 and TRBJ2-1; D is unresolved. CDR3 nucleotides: TGTGCCAGCAGCTTAGTAGTGTCTAATGAGCAGTTCTTC. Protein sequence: CASSLVVSNEQFF.